This TCR beta chain was observed in a study of blood T cell repertoires in COVID-19. About the study: T cells, B-cell-depleted T cells, or PBMCs provided the cDNA or gDNA that served as material.

The germline V gene has CDR1 LGHDT and CDR2 YNNKEL (reference sequence). There are 15 residues in the CDR3. V was pared by 6 bases and J by 8 bases, with 19 bases between. The assay was immunoSEQ multiplex PCR, and TCRdb's table has in-frame clones only and misses some. The repertoire includes more than 200,000 clones, over 70% of them detected once, and around 3.6% sits in the top ten. The age range of participants was about 18 to 100 years, with residence in fewer than 25 US areas. The specimen was PBMCs or T cells enriched from blood (not recorded which). The chain has TRBV3-1 (or the pseudogene TRBV3-2) and TRBJ1-4; maybe TRBD1 (6 bases). The clonotype was recovered from a woman in her thirties who had been exposed to COVID-19. The CDR3 sequence: CASRSRGSGNEKLFF. The DNA for the CDR3 is TGTGCCAGCAGGTCCAGGGGATCGGGAAACGAAAAACTGTTTTTT.